The 27 T cell receptor beta chains given below trace back to one sample, sequenced in a study of blood T cell repertoires in COVID-19. TCRdb keeps only in-frame clones here, not all; method: immunoSEQ multiplex PCR. The table shows more than 150,000 clones, with 86% occurring only once. The sequenced material came from peripheral blood. All receptors come from a man between 18 and 35 years old with acute or convalescent COVID-19.

CDR3: CSSTGVGETQYF. The CDR3, as DNA: TGCAGCTCCACGGGGGTTGGGGAGACCCAGTACTTC. The chain recombines TRBV29-1 with TRBJ2-5; D is possibly TRBD2 (6 bases). V was trimmed by 8 bases and J by 5 bases, leaving 15 bases between them. The CDR3 is 12 residues long. Germline V gene lookup returns CDR1 SQVTM and CDR2 ANQGSEA.

This chain connects TRBV28 to TRBJ1-5, with unresolved D. The CDR3 loop spans 12 amino acids. V dropped 6 bases and J dropped 9 bases, with 12 bases sitting between them. CDR1 MDHEN and CDR2 SYDVKM come from the germline V gene. CDR3 coding DNA: TGTGCCAGCAGGACCCTCGAGGGGCCCCAGCATTTT. Its protein product is CASRTLEGPQHF.

The J gene is TRBJ1-2, the V gene TRBV3-1 (or the pseudogene TRBV3-2), with 9 bases that match TRBD1. Germline CDR1 reads LGHDT; CDR2 reads YNNKEL (reference sequence). The CDR3 length is 14 residues. The trim removed 4 bases at V and 2 bases at J, leaving 2 bases unmatched. CDR3 sequence (DNA): TGTGCCAGCAGCCCTACAGGGGGCAACTATGGCTACACCTTC. Amino acid sequence: CASSPTGGNYGYTF.

This clone was counted only a few times. The chain carries TRBV7-2 and TRBJ1-4, with D uncertain. With 1 base removed from V and 0 bases from J, the gap between germline ends came to 6 bases. Germline CDR1 is SGHTA and CDR2 is FQGNSA. This CDR3 comprises 15 residues. This CDR3 is CASSLDGATNEKLFF. CDR3 coding DNA: TGTGCCAGCAGCTTAGACGGAGCAACTAATGAAAAACTGTTTTTT.

CDR3 protein: CASSRLLAGGIRHTYEQYF. For the CDR3, the DNA is TGTGCCAGCAGTCGCCTTTTAGCGGGGGGGATAAGACATACCTACGAGCAGTACTTC. J is TRBJ2-7 and V is TRBV27; the match to TRBD2 covers 11 bases. CDR3 length equals 19 residues. After removal of 5 bases from V and 2 bases from J, the junction contained 17 bases not matched to a gene. The germline V gene encodes CDR1 MNHEY and CDR2 SMNVEV (reference sequence).

This clone was seen a handful of times. The V gene is TRBV6-2 or TRBV6-3, the J gene TRBJ2-7; 11 bases are shared with TRBD2. Germline-derived CDR1 and CDR2 are MNHEY and SVGEGT. This CDR3 has 17 residues. Trimming took 3 bases from V and 0 from J; bases not matched to a gene: 7. CDR3 nucleotide sequence: TGTGCCAGCAGTTATTCTAGCGGGGGGCCAATCTCCTACGAGCAGTACTTC. Its translation: CASSYSSGGPISYEQYF.

The V and J genes are TRBV7-8 and TRBJ1-1; perhaps TRBD1 as D (5 bases). Germline assignment: CDR1 SGHVS and CDR2 FQNEAQ. The CDR3 is 13 residues long. V lost 4 bases to trimming and J lost 4 bases, with 10 bases between them. For the CDR3, the DNA is TGTGCCAGCAGCTCGATGGGGGGCACTGAAGCTTTCTTT. Its translation: CASSSMGGTEAFF.

This chain's CDR3 is CASRKAPNTEAFF. The CDR3 DNA reads as TGTGCCAGTAGGAAAGCACCGAACACTGAAGCTTTCTTT. The rearrangement joins TRBV19 to TRBJ1-1; D gene unclear. The CDR3 is 13 amino acids. CDR1 and CDR2 from the germline V gene are LNHDA and SQIVND (reference sequence). V gave up 6 bases and J gave up 1 base, with 9 bases separating them.

This clone was counted once. The chain recombines TRBV28 with TRBJ2-7; 11 bases align to TRBD2. The germline V gene has CDR1 MDHEN and CDR2 SYDVKM. V lost 5 bases, J lost 2 bases, and 11 bases stayed unmatched. The CDR3 is 17 residues long. CDR3 amino acids: CASSHLRASGGTYEQYV. The CDR3 bases are TGTGCCAGCAGTCACCTTCGGGCTAGCGGGGGGACCTACGAGCAGTACGTC.

This sequence joins TRBV18 and TRBJ1-3, with 8 bases lining up with TRBD1. V dropped 6 bases and J dropped 0; count of bases not matched to a gene: 10. The germline gives CDR1 KGHSH, CDR2 LQKENI. The CDR3 has 17 amino acids. The CDR3: CASSPGQGQSSGNTIYF. The CDR3 DNA reads as TGTGCCAGCTCTCCAGGACAGGGCCAGAGCTCTGGAAACACCATATATTTT.

The V call is TRBV27, the J call TRBJ1-3, with D maybe TRBD1 (5 bases). This CDR3 has 16 amino acids. V was cut by 2 bases and J by 4 bases, with 15 bases left in between. CDR1 is MNHEY and CDR2 is SMNVEV in the germline V gene (reference sequence). CDR3 sequence: CASSLNGQGFGNTIYF. The CDR3 region has the DNA TGTGCCAGCAGTTTAAACGGACAAGGTTTCGGAAACACCATATATTTT.

The V and J genes are TRBV4-1 and TRBJ2-3; D is unclear. Germline-derived CDR1 and CDR2 are MGHRA and YSYEKL. The CDR3 sequence is 14 residues long. The V end was cut by 0 bases, the J end by 4 bases, with 8 bases between. The CDR3 reads CASSQDPPADTQYF. CDR3 nucleotide sequence: TGCGCCAGCAGCCAAGATCCGCCGGCAGATACGCAGTATTTT.

J is TRBJ2-5 and V is TRBV5-5; 9 bases are shared with TRBD1. CDR1 and CDR2 (germline): SGHKS, YYEKEE (reference sequence). The V gene end was trimmed by 5 bases and the J gene end by 1 base; junction bases not matched to a gene: 6. The CDR3 runs 15 residues. The CDR3 loop reads CASSRKDRGQETQYF. CDR3 DNA sequence: TGTGCCAGCAGTCGAAAGGACAGGGGCCAAGAGACCCAGTACTTC.

The chain couples TRBV2 to TRBJ1-1; the match to TRBD1 covers 8 bases. Germline loops: CDR1 SNHLY, CDR2 FYNNEI. CDR3 length: 15 amino acids. Losses at the gene ends were 3 bases for V and 2 bases for J; bases not matched to a gene: 5. As DNA, the CDR3 is TGTGCCAGCAGTGATGGACAGGGATCTAACACTGAAGCTTTCTTT. The encoded protein is CASSDGQGSNTEAFF.

The rearrangement links TRBV4-2 to TRBJ2-1; TRBD2 aligns across 7 bases. CDR3 size: 12 residues. The trim removed 5 bases at V and 9 bases at J, leaving 4 bases unmatched. The germline V gene has CDR1 LGHNA and CDR2 YNFKEQ. The CDR3 here is CASSFAGVEQFF. In DNA form, the CDR3 reads TGTGCCAGCAGCTTTGCGGGGGTTGAGCAGTTCTTC.

In DNA, the CDR3 is TGTGCCAGCAGCCCACCCGGGACTAGGGCCGGGGAGCTGTTTTTT. Protein sequence: CASSPPGTRAGELFF. The chain joins TRBV6-5 to TRBJ2-2, with 8 positions matching TRBD2. Trimming removed 6 bases from V and 6 bases from J; junction bases left unmatched: 9. Per the germline V gene, CDR1 is MNHEY and CDR2 is SVGAGI. The CDR3 is made up of 15 amino acids.

With respect to this clone: Since a much larger clone is just one base distant, this may be a read error. The same CDR3 can be traced to other DNA sequences in this sample. The chain joins TRBV6-1 to TRBJ1-1; no clear D. Germline loops: CDR1 MNHNS, CDR2 SASEGT. The CDR3 covers 13 residues. V lost 2 bases to trimming and J lost 1 base, with 5 bases between them. The CDR3 DNA reads TGTGCCAGCAGTGAAACGCGGAACACTGAAGCTTTCTTT. It yields the protein CASSETRNTEAFF.

This clone was observed a single time. This chain joins TRBV5-1 and TRBJ2-7, with D tentatively TRBD1 (5 bases). The germline V gene encodes CDR1 SGHRS and CDR2 YFSETQ. This CDR3 is 14 amino acids long. V shed 4 bases and J shed 4 bases, with 15 bases lying between them. The CDR3 nucleotides read TGCGCCAGCAGCCAACAGGATCCGCCGTACGAGCAGTACTTC. Residues: CASSQQDPPYEQYF.

The V gene is TRBV19, the J gene TRBJ1-1; D possibly corresponds to TRBD1 (5 bases). The CDR3 spans 13 residues. Germline V gives CDR1 LNHDA, CDR2 SQIVND (reference sequence). V gave up 3 bases and J gave up 6 bases, with 11 bases separating them. The CDR3 region is CASSIWGEAEAFF. The CDR3 bases are TGTGCCAGTAGTATTTGGGGGGAGGCTGAAGCTTTCTTT.

The chain couples TRBV10-1 to TRBJ2-3; 11 positions match TRBD1. The CDR3 consists of 17 residues. Per germline, CDR1 WNHNN and CDR2 SYGVQD (reference sequence). The J segment lost 3 bases and the V segment lost 1 base, leaving 6 bases of the junction unmatched. The CDR3 reads CASSEYFGTGGTDTQYF. The DNA of the CDR3 is TGCGCCAGCAGTGAGTACTTCGGGACAGGGGGTACAGATACGCAGTATTTT.

This clone was seen only once. The J gene is TRBJ1-2, the V gene TRBV30; 7 bases match TRBD1. Germline lookup yields CDR1 GTSNPN and CDR2 SVGIG (reference sequence). This CDR3 has 14 amino acids. J gave up 0 bases and V 0 bases, and 1 base lay outside the gene matches. CDR3 coding DNA: TGTGCCTGGAGTGTAGACAGGGCTAACTATGGCTACACCTTC. Translation: CAWSVDRANYGYTF.

V gene TRBV6-1 combines with J gene TRBJ2-1; a weak D match, TRBD2 (6 bases). The germline V gene has CDR1 MNHNS and CDR2 SASEGT. Deletions cut 3 bases from V and 8 bases from J, with 11 bases between. CDR3 length: 13 amino acids. The CDR3 sequence: CASSEREVHEQFF. The CDR3 DNA is TGTGCCAGCAGTGAGAGGGAGGTCCATGAGCAGTTCTTC.

The chain joins TRBV4-1 to TRBJ1-5; 7 bases are shared with TRBD1. The CDR3 loop spans 17 amino acids. V was pared by 0 bases and J by 0 bases, with 5 bases of the junction left unmatched. Germline V gene data show CDR1 as MGHRA and CDR2 as YSYEKL. As DNA, the CDR3 is TGCGCCAGCAGCCAAGAGCCGGGACAGTATAGCAATCAGCCCCAGCATTTT. Protein product: CASSQEPGQYSNQPQHF.

The chain joins TRBV24-1 to TRBJ2-5, with 7 bases identical to TRBD2. The J segment lost 0 bases and the V segment lost 4 bases, leaving 7 bases of the junction unmatched. Germline CDR1 and CDR2: KGHDR and SFDVKD. This CDR3 comprises 16 residues. CDR3 loop: CATSDLGGGDQETQYF. CDR3 DNA sequence: TGTGCCACCAGTGACCTAGGTGGGGGGGACCAAGAGACCCAGTACTTC.

The CDR3 coding sequence is TGTGCCAGCAGCCAAGATGGGAGACAGGCGGAGGCTAACTATGGCTACACCTTC. Its protein is CASSQDGRQAEANYGYTF. This chain uses TRBV14 with TRBJ1-2; TRBD1 might be the D (6 bases). Germline V gene data show CDR1 as SGHDN and CDR2 as FVKESK. V was trimmed by 0 bases and J by 0 bases, leaving 17 bases between them. CDR3 size: 18 residues.

The chain recombines TRBV3-1 (or the pseudogene TRBV3-2) with TRBJ1-1; 7 bases agree with TRBD1. CDR3 length equals 15 residues. Germline CDR1 is LGHDT and CDR2 is YNNKEL (reference sequence). V was clipped by 3 bases and J by 5 bases; unmatched bases: 9. The CDR3 loop reads CASSHRQGGLTEAFF. For the CDR3, the DNA is TGTGCCAGCAGCCACCGACAGGGCGGGCTTACTGAAGCTTTCTTT.

The CDR3 loop is CAISESQDSNYGYTF. Written as DNA, the CDR3 is TGTGCCATCAGTGAGTCCCAGGACTCTAACTATGGCTACACCTTC. The rearrangement joins TRBV10-3 to TRBJ1-2; D remains ambiguous. The germline V gene has CDR1 ENHRY and CDR2 SYGVKD. Trimming stripped 0 bases from V and 0 bases from J, with 8 bases between. CDR3 length equals 15 residues.